This is a list of T cell receptor beta chains from one sample in a study of T cells in Graves' hyperthyroidism and ophthalmopathy. TCRdb processed the multiplex PCR reads anew with MiXCR; each CDR3 protein has one entry. The repertoire includes fewer than 350,000 distinct CDR3 sequences, about a sixth of them detected once, and around 16% sits in the top ten. The material sequenced was blood. Every receptor here comes from a woman between 35 and 50 years old with Graves' ophthalmopathy. CDR3s include the opening cysteine and the closing phenylalanine or tryptophan. The D gene is left open where the match is weak. Clone size reads once, few, many, or a class if the clone is expanded.

>NA|many|TRBJ2-2|TRBV6-1
CASSEAWGTGELFF
TGTGCCAGCAGTGAAGCGTGGGGCACCGGGGAGCTGTTTTTT
>TRBD1|many|TRBJ2-4|TRBV28
CASSTPGAGGNIQYF
TGTGCCAGCAGCACCCCAGGGGCAGGGGGAAACATTCAGTACTTC
>TRBD1|many|TRBJ1-2|TRBV11-2
CASSAAYGGQILYGYTF
TGTGCCAGCAGCGCAGCTTACGGGGGACAGATCCTATATGGCTACACCTTC
>NA|many|TRBJ1-2|TRBV10-3
CAIRDTDDYGYTF
TGTGCCATCAGGGACACAGACGACTATGGCTACACCTTC
>TRBD2|many|TRBJ2-3|TRBV12-3/TRBV12-4
CASSSGLAGTDTQYF
TGTGCCAGCAGTTCCGGACTAGCGGGGACAGATACGCAGTATTTT
>TRBD2|many|TRBJ2-5|TRBV24-1
CATSDGTSGTIRGETQYF
TGTGCCACCAGTGATGGGACTAGCGGGACCATCAGGGGAGAGACCCAGTACTTC
>NA|few|TRBJ2-2|TRBV4-1
CASSQDDRGFAGELFF
TGCGCCAGCAGCCAAGATGATCGGGGTTTCGCCGGGGAGCTGTTTTTT
>NA|many|TRBJ2-2|TRBV12-3/TRBV12-4
CASTPTGKPGELFF
TGTGCCAGCACCCCTACAGGGAAACCCGGGGAGCTGTTTTTT
>NA|few|TRBJ1-6|TRBV4-1
CASSQVKGIDSPLHF
TGCGCCAGCAGCCAAGTTAAGGGAATCGATTCACCCCTCCACTTT
>TRBD1|few|TRBJ2-7|TRBV7-6
CASSLGTGTEQYF
TGTGCCAGCAGCCTGGGGACAGGGACCGAGCAGTACTTC
>NA|many|TRBJ2-7|TRBV6-1
CASNRGGDDEQYF
TGTGCCAGCAACCGAGGGGGGGACGACGAGCAGTACTTC